A single sample gave rise to the 22 T cell receptor beta chains below, sequenced in a study of T-cell reconstitution after alpha-beta-depleted transplantation in children. No antigen is known for these receptors. The study's findings and limits: Newly produced T cells mostly accounted for T-cell counts and diversity one year post-transplant.

Preparation of the TCRbeta library used unique molecular identifiers. TCRdb called the PCR reads again in MiXCR, with one record for every CDR3 protein. The sample holds some 300,000 distinct CDR3 sequences, about 7.3% seen once. This specimen consisted of peripheral blood, obtained 360 days after TCRalphabeta/CD19-depleted stem cell transplant. The receptors originated from a female patient aged 2-9 years who had a stem cell transplant for Fanconi anemia, so the T cells may come from the graft donor.

This clonotype was counted only a few times. This chain links TRBV5-1 with TRBJ1-3, with D perhaps TRBD1 (5 bases). The CDR3 is 17 residues long. Germline CDR1 reads SGHRS; CDR2 reads YFSETQ. Trimming removed 3 bases from V and 0 bases from J, with 16 bases in between. In nucleotides, the CDR3 is TGCGCCAGCAGCTCTCTCGACAGAAGCCTCTCTGGAAACACCATATATTTT. Translation: CASSSLDRSLSGNTIYF.

The chain couples TRBV20-1 to TRBJ1-5, with 7 bases aligning to TRBD1. Germline assignment: CDR1 DFQATT and CDR2 SNEGSKA (reference sequence). Unmatched junction bases numbered 8, after V lost 6 bases and J lost 3 bases. The CDR3 runs 14 residues. The CDR3 DNA follows: TGCAGTGCCTTGACCGGGACAGACAATCAGCCCCAGCATTTT. This gives the protein CSALTGTDNQPQHF.

The chain employs TRBV28 and TRBJ1-5; a weak D match, TRBD1 (5 bases). V was shortened by 2 bases and J by 6 bases, with 8 bases between the two germline ends. Germline loops: CDR1 MDHEN, CDR2 SYDVKM. This CDR3 contains 13 residues. In nucleotides, the CDR3 is TGTGCCAGCAGTTTAAGGGACTCTCAGCCCCAGCATTTT. It codes for CASSLRDSQPQHF.

This clonotype was counted between two and nine times. The rearrangement joins TRBV18 to TRBJ2-1; 9 bases map to TRBD2. Germline CDR1 is KGHSH and CDR2 is LQKENI. The CDR3 is made up of 16 amino acids. The V and J ends lost 2 bases and 4 bases, in that order; junction bases with no gene match: 6. CDR3 coding DNA: TGTGCCAGCTCACCAGCGCTAGCGGGGCCTTACAATGAGCAGTTCTTC. It is translated as CASSPALAGPYNEQFF.

The V and J genes are TRBV4-2 and TRBJ2-7, with TRBD1 matching over 8 bases. Germline CDR1 is LGHNA and CDR2 is YNFKEQ. The CDR3 spans 17 residues. The V gene end was trimmed by 10 bases and the J gene end by 3 bases; junction bases not matched to a gene: 20. CDR3 DNA: TGTGCCATGGGCCCCGGGCTCGACAGGGGATTAAACTACGAGCAGTACTTC. This encodes CAMGPGLDRGLNYEQYF.

This clonotype was seen a handful of times. This chain uses TRBV20-1 with TRBJ2-1, with 9 bases that match TRBD1. Looked up from germline, CDR1 is DFQATT and CDR2 is SNEGSKA (reference sequence). Unmatched junction bases numbered 2, after V lost 6 bases and J lost 2 bases. This CDR3 has 13 amino acids. The CDR3 loop is CSARQGAYNEQFF. The CDR3 DNA reads TGCAGTGCCAGACAGGGGGCCTACAATGAGCAGTTCTTC.

This clonotype has only a few counts. The chain has TRBV2 and TRBJ2-7, with 7 positions matching TRBD1. There are 18 residues in the CDR3. V lost 4 bases and J lost 1; bases outside the gene matches: 16. Germline-derived CDR1 and CDR2 are SNHLY and FYNNEI. This chain's CDR3 is CASSGSLRGGHRSYEQYF. DNA of the CDR3: TGTGCCAGCAGTGGATCTCTCAGAGGGGGCCATAGGTCCTACGAGCAGTACTTC.

Many counts were recorded for this clonotype. This sequence joins TRBV4-1 and TRBJ2-3; TRBD2 agrees at 10 bases. CDR3 size: 15 residues. With V trimmed by 4 bases and J by 6 bases, 7 bases remained unmatched. Germline V gives CDR1 MGHRA, CDR2 YSYEKL. CDR3 protein: CASSLLAGVGDTQYF. DNA of the CDR3: TGCGCCAGCAGCCTTCTAGCGGGGGTGGGCGATACGCAGTATTTT.

This clonotype was seen ten or more times. The rearrangement links TRBV28 to TRBJ1-1; 8 bases are a match to TRBD1. V shed 6 bases and J 1 base; nucleotides not matched to a gene: 4. Germline CDR1 MDHEN, CDR2 SYDVKM. This CDR3 spans 14 amino acids. CDR3 sequence reads: CASSRGTGNTEAFF. The CDR3 DNA sequence: TGTGCCAGCAGCCGCGGGACAGGGAACACTGAAGCTTTCTTT.

This clonotype was observed a few times. The chain couples TRBV20-1 to TRBJ2-7, with D tentatively TRBD2 (6 bases). V was trimmed by 4 bases and J by 3 bases, leaving 10 bases between them. Per germline, CDR1 DFQATT and CDR2 SNEGSKA (reference sequence). The CDR3 covers 12 residues. CDR3 sequence: CSANVGGYEQYF. Here the CDR3 DNA reads TGCAGTGCTAACGTGGGAGGCTACGAGCAGTACTTC.

This clonotype occurred a few times. This chain connects TRBV4-1 to TRBJ2-4; a possible D gene is TRBD1 (6 bases). The length of the CDR3 is 16 residues. Deletions cut 3 bases from V and 0 bases from J, with 12 bases between. CDR1 is MGHRA, CDR2 YSYEKL, per germline. The DNA for the CDR3 is TGCGCCAGCAGCCAGTATTGGGACATAGCCAAAAACATTCAGTACTTC. Translating it yields CASSQYWDIAKNIQYF.

This clonotype was seen only a few times. The V gene is TRBV20-1, the J gene TRBJ1-2; D unresolved. In germline, CDR1 is DFQATT, CDR2 SNEGSKA (reference sequence). This CDR3 spans 13 amino acids. The V and J ends lost 1 base and 2 bases respectively, with 8 bases between them. The DNA for the CDR3 is TGCAGTGCTAGAGTGGCAGAGAACTATGGCTACACCTTC. Protein sequence: CSARVAENYGYTF.

This clonotype was recorded many times. This chain joins TRBV20-1 and TRBJ2-3; weak D call: TRBD2 (6 bases). This CDR3 is built from 16 residues. V lost 6 bases and J 1 base, leaving 20 bases between the germline ends. Per the germline V gene, CDR1 is DFQATT and CDR2 is SNEGSKA (reference sequence). The CDR3 DNA reads as TGCAGTGCCCAAACCCGGGGTAGCGGAGGCACAGATACGCAGTATTTT. This codes for CSAQTRGSGGTDTQYF.

The CDR3 is CASSVTLVSGYNEQFF. CDR3 bases: TGCGCCAGCAGCGTCACCCTAGTCTCCGGCTACAATGAGCAGTTCTTC. The rearrangement links TRBV5-1 to TRBJ2-1; D remains ambiguous. The CDR3 has 16 amino acids. Germline V lookup: CDR1 SGHRS, CDR2 YFSETQ. V lost 4 bases and J lost 3, with 17 bases in between. The variable domain in full, with the rest retrieved from reference TRBV5-1 and TRBJ2-1, is KAGVTQTPRYLIKTRGQQVTLSCSPISGHRSVSWYQQTPGQGLQFLFEYFSETQRNKGNFPGRFSGRQFSNSRSEMNVSTLELGDSALYLCASSVTLVSGYNEQFFGPGTRLTVL.

This clonotype was seen many times. The chain couples TRBV7-6 to TRBJ1-1, with D hard to call. The V end lost 6 bases, the J end lost 4 bases, and 12 bases lay between the germline ends. This CDR3 is built from 13 residues. Germline V lookup: CDR1 SGHVS, CDR2 FNYEAQ. The CDR3 DNA is TGTGCCAGCAGGCTACGGCCCCTCACTGAAGCTTTCTTT. Translation: CASRLRPLTEAFF.

CDR3 region: CASSFQRAGRIEQFF. In nucleotides, the CDR3 is TGTGCCAGCAGCTTCCAGCGTGCAGGGAGGATTGAGCAGTTCTTC. V and J are TRBV7-9 and TRBJ2-1; possible D gene TRBD2, 6 bases. V lost 3 bases and J 9 bases, leaving 18 bases between the germline ends. The germline gives CDR1 SEHNR, CDR2 FQNEAQ (reference sequence). The length of the CDR3 is 15 residues.

This clonotype was observed many times. This chain joins TRBV5-1 and TRBJ2-1, with D possibly matching TRBD1 (6 bases). The CDR3 runs 14 residues. The V end was cut by 0 bases, the J end by 4 bases, with 8 bases between. CDR1 SGHRS and CDR2 YFSETQ come from the germline V gene. The CDR3 DNA sequence: TGCGCCAGCAGCTTGGACACAGGGTACAATGAGCAGTTCTTC. This gives the protein CASSLDTGYNEQFF. The full variable domain, with the rest looked up from reference TRBV5-1 and TRBJ2-1, is KAGVTQTPRYLIKTRGQQVTLSCSPISGHRSVSWYQQTPGQGLQFLFEYFSETQRNKGNFPGRFSGRQFSNSRSEMNVSTLELGDSALYLCASSLDTGYNEQFFGPGTRLTVL.

This clonotype was observed many times. The chain employs TRBV7-9 and TRBJ2-5; TRBD2 is a possible D gene (6 bases). Trimming stripped 5 bases from V and 6 bases from J, with 13 bases between. Germline values: CDR1 SEHNR, CDR2 FQNEAQ (reference sequence). This CDR3 has 13 amino acids. The CDR3 DNA sequence: TGTGCCAGCAGCAGTAGCGGATCCCAGACCCAGTACTTC. Translating it yields CASSSSGSQTQYF.

The chain recombines TRBV24-1 with TRBJ1-2, with D perhaps TRBD1 (5 bases). The CDR3 contains 14 residues. Germline V gives CDR1 KGHDR, CDR2 SFDVKD. V was clipped by 1 base and J by 6 bases, with 11 bases between them. The CDR3 is CATSDFTGQHGYTF. For the CDR3, the DNA is TGTGCCACCAGTGATTTTACAGGCCAGCATGGCTACACCTTC.

In its sample, this clonotype was seen many times. The J gene is TRBJ1-2, the V gene TRBV12-3 or TRBV12-4, with unresolved D. The CDR3 extends over 13 amino acids. V lost 1 base, J lost 8 bases, and 11 bases lay in between. CDR3 sequence reads: CASSLVNSGGYTF. In DNA form, the CDR3 reads TGTGCCAGCAGTTTAGTTAACAGTGGCGGCTACACCTTC.

The rearrangement links TRBV3-1 to TRBJ2-7, with 15 bases that match TRBD2. The germline V gene encodes CDR1 LGHDT and CDR2 YNNKEL (reference sequence). V was clipped by 4 bases and J by 6 bases; unmatched bases: 4. The CDR3 extends over 15 amino acids. The CDR3 bases are TGTGCCAGCAGCCTGGGACTAGCGGGGGGATCCGAGCAGTACTTC. Its protein product is CASSLGLAGGSEQYF.

At least ten counts were recorded for this clonotype. The chain recombines TRBV20-1 with TRBJ2-7; 8 bases agree with TRBD1. Trimming took 8 bases from V and 5 from J; bases not matched to a gene: 8. The CDR3 is 12 residues long. CDR1 is DFQATT, CDR2 SNEGSKA, per germline (reference sequence). The CDR3 reads CSSRQGSDEQYF. In DNA, the CDR3 is TGCAGTTCCCGACAGGGGAGCGACGAGCAGTACTTC.